The subject of this entry is one TCR beta chain. Its antigen remains unknown. A fixed DNA input of about 0.35 ug was used per bulk PBMC sample. Sequenced by immunoSEQ multiplex PCR; TCRdb stores in-frame clones only, minus some. This sample has roughly 29,000 clones; roughly 84% occur once, and the top ten carry under 13%. V dropped 4 bases and J dropped 9 bases, with 13 bases sitting between them. This CDR3 is built from 13 residues. Germline CDR1 and CDR2: SGHNT and YENEEA. As for time point: week 3, after first cycle of checkpoint inhibitor. One draw preceded checkpoint blockade; another followed its first cycle at week 3. The sample is drawn from a study of blood T cell dynamics during melanoma immunotherapy. Study overall: First-line therapy was either pembrolizumab or nivolumab with ipilimumab for metastatic melanoma. Study outcomes and limitations: At W3, later disease-control patients showed bifurcated PBMC repertoire changes, unlike progressors.

The receptor comes from a human donor with melanoma. The material sequenced was blood, taken from a patient treated with checkpoint blockade. This sequence joins TRBV11-3 and TRBJ2-1, with D maybe TRBD2 (5 bases). Written as DNA, the CDR3 is TGTGCCAGCAGCTCGGGTAAGGCGGGTGAGCAGTTCTTC. It codes for CASSSGKAGEQFF. Filled out from reference TRBV11-3 and TRBJ2-1, the complete variable domain reads EAGVVQSPRYKIIEKKQPVAFWCNPISGHNTLYWYLQNLGQGPELLIRYENEEAVDDSQLPKDRFSAERLKGVDSTLKIQPAELGDSAVYLCASSSGKAGEQFFGPGTRLTVL.